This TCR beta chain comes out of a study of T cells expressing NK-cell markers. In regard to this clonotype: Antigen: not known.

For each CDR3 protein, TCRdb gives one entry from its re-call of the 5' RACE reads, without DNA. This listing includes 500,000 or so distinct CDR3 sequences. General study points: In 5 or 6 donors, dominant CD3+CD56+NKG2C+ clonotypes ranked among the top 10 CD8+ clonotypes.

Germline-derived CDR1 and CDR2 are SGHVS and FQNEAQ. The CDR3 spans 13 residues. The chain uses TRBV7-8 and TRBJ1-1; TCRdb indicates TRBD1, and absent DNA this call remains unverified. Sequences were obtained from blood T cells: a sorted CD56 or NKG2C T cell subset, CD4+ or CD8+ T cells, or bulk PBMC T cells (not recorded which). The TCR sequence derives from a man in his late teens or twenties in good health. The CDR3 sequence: CASSQDRAMDAFF. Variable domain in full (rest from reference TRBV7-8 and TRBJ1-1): GAGVSQSPRYKVAKRGQDVALRCDPISGHVSLFWYQQALGQGPEFLTYFQNEAQLDKSGLPSDRFFAERPEGSVSTLKIQRTQQEDSAVYLCASSQDRAMDAFFGQGTRLTVV.